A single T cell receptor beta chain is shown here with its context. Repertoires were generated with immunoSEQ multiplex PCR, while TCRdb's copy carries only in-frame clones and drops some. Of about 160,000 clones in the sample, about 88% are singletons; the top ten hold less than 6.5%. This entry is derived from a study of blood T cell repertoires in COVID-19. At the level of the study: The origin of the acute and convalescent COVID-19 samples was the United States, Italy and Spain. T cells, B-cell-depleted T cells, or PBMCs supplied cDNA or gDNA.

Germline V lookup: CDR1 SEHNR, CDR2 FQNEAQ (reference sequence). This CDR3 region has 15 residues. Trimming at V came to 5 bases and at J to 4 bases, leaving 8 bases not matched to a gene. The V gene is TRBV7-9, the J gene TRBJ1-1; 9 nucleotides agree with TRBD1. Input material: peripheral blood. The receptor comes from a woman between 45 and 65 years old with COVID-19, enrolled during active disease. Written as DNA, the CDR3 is TGTGCCAGCAGCCGTAGGACAGGGGCTCCCACTGAAGCTTTCTTT. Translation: CASSRRTGAPTEAFF.